The text below deals with one T cell receptor beta chain. The target of this receptor is not known. No per-base quality is available; no much larger clone lies one base away. This record comes from a study of cytomegalovirus exposure and HLA in healthy donors (dated by TCRdb to about 2017). Turning to the overall study: According to a later analysis, the 120 or so validation repertoires were produced on the same platform as the 700 or so repertoires of the first cohort. The study aimed to test whether cataloging public T cell receptors could reveal signatures of past pathogen exposure. Along with the roughly 610-subject first cohort, a separate validation cohort of approximately 110 different subjects was used. The study combined high-throughput TCR immunosequencing, statistical association of individual TCRs with disease status, and machine learning to predict cytomegalovirus infection status. Study-level results and caveats: The authors suggested that the approach could potentially be generalized to other disease states and immunological phenotypes. A later analysis had no HLA typing for the validation cohort, so co-occurrence there was scored across all 130 or so repertoires. Most TCR sequences were seen in very few donors, while some public TCRs were found in many individuals. The classifier was reported to diagnose cytomegalovirus status with high specificity and sensitivity in both the original cohort and the validation cohort. Of the cluster scores, 85% to 95% were above 0 in a later analysis, which found that TCRs clustered in the first cohort also tended to co-occur in the 95 to 150 validation repertoires. In vitro tests confirmed that a few of the cytomegalovirus-associated TCR beta chains recognize cytomegalovirus antigens. In the study, 150 to 200 TCR beta chains were listed as associated with cytomegalovirus.

Library preparation was by the immunoSEQ multiplex PCR assay. In the authors' own workflow: A statistical classification framework was built to diagnose cytomegalovirus status from the catalog of TCR beta chain sequences. In its TCRdb copy, this immuneACCESS table keeps in-frame sequences only and misses some clones. Where compared with another copy, unresolved V genes explain less than half of these, and the others have no known cause. That table furnishes V, J and clone size, whereas the DNA furnished D and trimming. The sample contains tens of thousands of clones, around four fifths of them found a single time. The ten biggest clones cover 2.5% to 3% of the sample. Based on the germline V gene (reference sequence), the CDR1 and CDR2 sequences are LNHDA and SQIVND. V was cut back by 2 bases and J by 4 bases, leaving a gap of 8 bases between them. From cysteine to phenylalanine, the CDR3 is 13 amino acids long. CDR3 DNA only is kept here, 39 bases in frame from base 1.

The donors belonged to the validation cohort of around 120 subjects, which was separate from the roughly 680-subject first cohort. This receptor was identified in a man aged 25-45 years in good health and CMV-seronegative. The sequence is built from TRBV19 and TRBJ1-1; a tentative D match to TRBD1 spans 6 bases. The specimen sequenced was PBMCs. The CDR3: CASSIFRGTEAFF. The DNA sequence follows: TGTGCCAGTAGTATATTCAGGGGCACTGAAGCTTTCTTT.